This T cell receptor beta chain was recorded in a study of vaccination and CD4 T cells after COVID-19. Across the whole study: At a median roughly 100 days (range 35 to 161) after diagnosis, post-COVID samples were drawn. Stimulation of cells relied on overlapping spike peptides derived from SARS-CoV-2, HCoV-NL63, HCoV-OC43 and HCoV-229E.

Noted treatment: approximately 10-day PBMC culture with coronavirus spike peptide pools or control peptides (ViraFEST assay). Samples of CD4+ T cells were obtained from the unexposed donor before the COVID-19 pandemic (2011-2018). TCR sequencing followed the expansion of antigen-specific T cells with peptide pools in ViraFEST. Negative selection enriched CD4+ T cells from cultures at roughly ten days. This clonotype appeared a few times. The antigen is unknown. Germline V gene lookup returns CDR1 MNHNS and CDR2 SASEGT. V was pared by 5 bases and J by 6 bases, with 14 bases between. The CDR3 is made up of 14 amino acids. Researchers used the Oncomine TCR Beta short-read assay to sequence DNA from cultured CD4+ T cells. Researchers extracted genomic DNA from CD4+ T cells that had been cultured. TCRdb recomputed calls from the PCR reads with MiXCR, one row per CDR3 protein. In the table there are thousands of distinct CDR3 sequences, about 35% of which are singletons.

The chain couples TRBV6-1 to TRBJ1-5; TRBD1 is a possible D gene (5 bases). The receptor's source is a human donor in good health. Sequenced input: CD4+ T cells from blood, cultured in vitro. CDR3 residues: CASSPDIQFQPQHF. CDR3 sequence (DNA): TGTGCCAGCAGTCCGGACATCCAGTTTCAGCCCCAGCATTTT.